This TCR beta chain was sequenced in a study of blood T cells in healthy people across ages. General observations from the study: No conclusive comparison of naive versus antigen-experienced cells was possible with unsorted PBMCs. The unknown donor CMV status may have confounded expanded clonotype changes. Fewer expanded clones and more diversity marked long-lived versus aged donors. A strong correlation between TCR beta diversity and naive T cell percentage was seen.

A second PCR of roughly 7 to 11 cycles used a sample-barcoded 5' primer and a J-beta primer mix. TCRdb reanalysed the 5' RACE reads using MiXCR and keeps one entry per CDR3 protein. The repertoire holds some 1.5 million distinct CDR3 sequences, approximately 30% seen once, with approximately 7.7% in the top ten. Germline V CDR1 and CDR2: KGHDR, SFDVKD. V shed 2 bases, J shed 6 bases, and the junction held 4 bases outside the gene matches. The CDR3 is made up of 16 amino acids. This clonotype was seen more than once but under ten times. Antigen: not known. This chain uses TRBV24-1 with TRBJ1-5, with TRBD1 identical over 12 bases. This TCR came from a woman in her 30s in good health. Sequenced sample: blood. The CDR3 DNA reads as TGTGCCACCAGTGATTCCGGGACAGGGGGCCGTCAGCCCCAGCATTTT. Amino acid sequence: CATSDSGTGGRQPQHF.